This T cell receptor (beta chain) came from a study of T cell responses to AZD1222 COVID-19 vaccine. The study's findings and limits: With two AZD1222 doses given, Spike-specific TCR breadth and depth both rose.

As regards this clone: What it binds is not known.

From germline, CDR1 is MNHEY and CDR2 SVGEGT. CDR3 size: 15 residues. V lost 5 bases, J lost 0 bases, and 14 bases lay in between. Repertoires were generated with immunoSEQ multiplex PCR, while TCRdb's copy carries only in-frame clones and drops some. The table has just under 75,000 clones, around 82% seen once. The chain links TRBV6-2 or TRBV6-3 to TRBJ2-7; D possibly corresponds to TRBD1 (6 bases). Source: peripheral blood, taken 28 days after the second AZD1222 dose. This sequence originates from an adult who received the AZD1222 COVID-19 vaccine. In DNA form, the CDR3 reads TGTGCCAGCAGTGACAGAGGGGGAAGCTCCTACGAGCAGTACTTC. It yields the protein CASSDRGGSSYEQYF.